These 14 T cell receptor beta chains were sequenced from one sample in a study of cytomegalovirus exposure and HLA in healthy donors (dated by TCRdb to about 2017). To prepare the library, the immunoSEQ multiplex PCR assay was applied. The multiplex PCR relied on a mix of 60 forward primers for TCR Vbeta segments and 13 reverse primers for TCR Jbeta segments. TCRdb provides this immuneACCESS table in a form limited to in-frame rearrangements. Some clones are lacking; in checked studies, under half of them reflect an unresolved V gene, and why the rest are absent is not known. This sample comprises 210,000 or so clones, under 90% of them detected only once. The top ten constitute 1% to 1.5% of the sample. Sequenced material: PBMCs. The receptors originated from a human donor in good health.

CDR3 sequence reads: CASSPRLAGTRGGELFF. In nucleotides, the CDR3 is TGTGCCAGCTCACCACGACTAGCGGGAACCCGTGGCGGGGAGCTGTTTTTT. The chain combines TRBV18 with TRBJ2-2; TRBD2 aligns across 11 bases. The J segment lost 7 bases and the V segment lost 1 base, leaving 8 bases of the junction unmatched. CDR3 size: 17 residues. CDR1 and CDR2 from the germline V gene are KGHSH and LQKENI.

This clone showed up just once. The V and J genes are TRBV19 and TRBJ2-7; 8 nucleotides line up with TRBD1. The CDR3 covers 14 residues. Germline V lookup: CDR1 LNHDA, CDR2 SQIVND (reference sequence). With 5 bases clipped from V and 2 bases from J, the junction kept 5 bases outside the gene matches. CDR3 sequence: CASSSRTGTYEQYF. The CDR3 DNA sequence: TGTGCCAGTAGTTCGAGGACAGGGACCTACGAGCAGTACTTC.

This clone was counted only a few times. This chain joins TRBV6-1 and TRBJ2-3, with D perhaps TRBD2 (5 bases). The CDR3 length is 15 residues. Trimming stripped 8 bases from V and 1 base from J, with 16 bases between. CDR1 is MNHNS, CDR2 SASEGT, per germline. The CDR3 DNA reads as TGTGCCAGCCACCCCTGGGGAGAGCGCACAGATACGCAGTATTTT. It encodes CASHPWGERTDTQYF.

CDR3 in amino acids: CASSLERGVTDTQYF. The CDR3 nucleotides are TGCGCCAGCAGCTTGGAGCGGGGGGTCACAGATACGCAGTATTTT. The J gene is TRBJ2-3, the V gene TRBV5-1; 9 bases fit TRBD2. J gave up 2 bases and V 0 bases, and 1 base lay outside the gene matches. Per the germline V gene, CDR1 is SGHRS and CDR2 is YFSETQ. The CDR3 is 15 amino acids.

The chain recombines TRBV6-1 with TRBJ2-7; D is possibly TRBD2 (6 bases). This CDR3 has 13 amino acids. CDR1 is MNHNS and CDR2 is SASEGT in the germline V gene. Between the trimmed V and J ends, which lost 5 bases and 5 bases, there was a span of 13 bases. CDR3 bases: TGTGCCAGCAGTTTGACTAGTTACCACGAGCAGTACTTC. As protein: CASSLTSYHEQYF.

Points on this clone: Different DNA sequences within this sample yield the same CDR3. The V call is TRBV18, the J call TRBJ2-7, with TRBD2 matching over 8 bases. This CDR3 has 15 amino acids. J gave up 0 bases and V 0 bases, and 1 base lay outside the gene matches. Germline CDR1 KGHSH, CDR2 LQKENI. DNA for the CDR3: TGTGCCAGCTCACCACCCAGCGGGAGCTCCTACGAGCAGTACTTC. Translated: CASSPPSGSSYEQYF.

The V gene is TRBV18, the J gene TRBJ2-7, with a possible D match to TRBD1 (5 bases). The V gene's germline CDR1 is KGHSH and CDR2 LQKENI. V lost 4 bases and J lost 3, with 7 bases in between. The CDR3 is 12 amino acids. The CDR3 spells CASSLGVYEQYF. Written as DNA, the CDR3 is TGTGCCAGCTCACTAGGGGTCTACGAGCAGTACTTC.

The V gene is TRBV30, the J gene TRBJ1-3, with 7 bases identical to TRBD1. With 5 bases clipped from V and 8 bases from J, the junction kept 15 bases outside the gene matches. Germline V gives CDR1 GTSNPN, CDR2 SVGIG (reference sequence). This CDR3 comprises 15 residues. In DNA, the CDR3 is TGTGCCTGGGGAAATTGGGACAGTATAAGGGACACCATATATTTT. Protein: CAWGNWDSIRDTIYF.

The chain is built from TRBV6-5 and TRBJ2-7; D remains unclear. Trimming took 4 bases from V and 0 from J, leaving 7 bases between them. Germline assignment: CDR1 MNHEY and CDR2 SVGAGI. The CDR3 runs to 13 residues. The DNA of the CDR3 is TGTGCCAGCAGTTCGCCGGGCTCCTACGAGCAGTACTTC. This translates into CASSSPGSYEQYF.

The chain is built from TRBV4-1 and TRBJ2-7; 7 bases match TRBD1. Trimming removed 0 bases from V and 0 bases from J; junction bases left unmatched: 5. Germline V gene data show CDR1 as MGHRA and CDR2 as YSYEKL. CDR3 length: 16 residues. The CDR3, as DNA: TGCGCCAGCAGCCAAGACTGGGACAGCCCCTCCTACGAGCAGTACTTC. Encoded protein: CASSQDWDSPSYEQYF.

The genes are TRBV6-5 and TRBJ2-7, with TRBD2 identical over 10 bases. The CDR3 spans 16 residues. Germline assignment: CDR1 MNHEY and CDR2 SVGAGI. J was trimmed by 2 bases and V by 2 bases; bases with no gene match: 6. CDR3 residues: CASSYEGTSATYEQYF. CDR3 coding DNA: TGTGCCAGCAGTTACGAGGGGACTAGCGCAACCTACGAGCAGTACTTC.

This clone was seen only a few times. The V call is TRBV19, the J call TRBJ2-3, with 9 bases identical to TRBD2. Germline trimming cut 1 base from V and 2 bases from J; bases unmatched to any gene: 7. The CDR3 consists of 17 residues. The germline V gene encodes CDR1 LNHDA and CDR2 SQIVND (reference sequence). The CDR3 DNA reads TGTGCCAGTAGTATAGCCCTAGCGGGAACTTACACAGATACGCAGTATTTT. Its translation: CASSIALAGTYTDTQYF.

This chain uses TRBV27 with TRBJ1-1; the match to TRBD1 covers 7 bases. This CDR3 contains 14 residues. V lost 2 bases and J lost 5; bases outside the gene matches: 5. The germline V gene encodes CDR1 MNHEY and CDR2 SMNVEV (reference sequence). DNA of the CDR3: TGTGCCAGCAGTTTAGGAGGGGGCGCGACTGAAGCTTTCTTT. Amino acids: CASSLGGGATEAFF.

CDR3 in amino acids: CASSPTRLAVGELFF. In nucleotides, the CDR3 is TGTGCCAGCAGCCCTACTCGACTAGCCGTCGGGGAGCTGTTTTTT. The chain is built from TRBV13 and TRBJ2-2; 7 bases are a match to TRBD2. Germline V gene lookup returns CDR1 PRHDT and CDR2 FYEKMQ (reference sequence). The CDR3 is made up of 15 amino acids. V dropped 5 bases and J dropped 7; count of bases not matched to a gene: 10.